The T cell receptor beta chain under discussion was sequenced for a study of T cells in Graves' hyperthyroidism and ophthalmopathy. Across the study: Peripheral blood sampling occurred at initial diagnosis, before any treatment.

With 2 bases removed from V and 0 bases from J, the gap between germline ends came to 8 bases. Germline V gives CDR1 MNHNS, CDR2 SASEGT. The CDR3 sequence is 14 residues long. Template material for amplifying TCR beta CDR3 regions consisted of RNA transcripts. Primed by the HTBI set, a first-round RT-PCR was run on the TCR CDR3. TCRdb re-called the multiplex PCR reads with MiXCR, one entry per CDR3 protein. The repertoire includes approximately 590,000 distinct CDR3 sequences, around a sixth of them detected once, and roughly 7.3% sits in the top ten. Reasons for excluding patients were uncontrolled infection, other autoimmune disease, pregnancy or lactation. This clonotype was found many times.

The clonotype comes from a woman in her twenties or thirties with Graves' hyperthyroidism. Specimen: blood. This chain connects TRBV6-1 to TRBJ2-7; perhaps TRBD1 as D (5 bases). The CDR3 region has the DNA TGTGCCAGCAGTGAATCGACAGTCTCCTACGAGCAGTACTTC. Amino acid sequence: CASSESTVSYEQYF.